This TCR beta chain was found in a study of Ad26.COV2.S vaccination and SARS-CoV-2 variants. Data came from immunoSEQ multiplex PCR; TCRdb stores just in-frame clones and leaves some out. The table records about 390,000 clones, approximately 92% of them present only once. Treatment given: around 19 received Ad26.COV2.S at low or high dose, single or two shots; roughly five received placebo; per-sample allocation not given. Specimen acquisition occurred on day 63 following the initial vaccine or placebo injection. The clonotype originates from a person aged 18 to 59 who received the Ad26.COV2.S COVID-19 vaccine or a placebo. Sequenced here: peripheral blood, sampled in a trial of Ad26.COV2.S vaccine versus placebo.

Here the CDR3 reads CASTLGTGWGEKLFF. The CDR3 DNA is TGTGCCAGCACCTTGGGGACAGGTTGGGGTGAAAAACTGTTTTTT. The chain links TRBV6-5 to TRBJ1-4, with 8 positions matching TRBD1. CDR1 and CDR2 (germline): MNHEY, SVGAGI. This CDR3 comprises 15 residues. V trimming: 7 bases; J trimming: 7 bases; junction bases outside the gene matches: 11.